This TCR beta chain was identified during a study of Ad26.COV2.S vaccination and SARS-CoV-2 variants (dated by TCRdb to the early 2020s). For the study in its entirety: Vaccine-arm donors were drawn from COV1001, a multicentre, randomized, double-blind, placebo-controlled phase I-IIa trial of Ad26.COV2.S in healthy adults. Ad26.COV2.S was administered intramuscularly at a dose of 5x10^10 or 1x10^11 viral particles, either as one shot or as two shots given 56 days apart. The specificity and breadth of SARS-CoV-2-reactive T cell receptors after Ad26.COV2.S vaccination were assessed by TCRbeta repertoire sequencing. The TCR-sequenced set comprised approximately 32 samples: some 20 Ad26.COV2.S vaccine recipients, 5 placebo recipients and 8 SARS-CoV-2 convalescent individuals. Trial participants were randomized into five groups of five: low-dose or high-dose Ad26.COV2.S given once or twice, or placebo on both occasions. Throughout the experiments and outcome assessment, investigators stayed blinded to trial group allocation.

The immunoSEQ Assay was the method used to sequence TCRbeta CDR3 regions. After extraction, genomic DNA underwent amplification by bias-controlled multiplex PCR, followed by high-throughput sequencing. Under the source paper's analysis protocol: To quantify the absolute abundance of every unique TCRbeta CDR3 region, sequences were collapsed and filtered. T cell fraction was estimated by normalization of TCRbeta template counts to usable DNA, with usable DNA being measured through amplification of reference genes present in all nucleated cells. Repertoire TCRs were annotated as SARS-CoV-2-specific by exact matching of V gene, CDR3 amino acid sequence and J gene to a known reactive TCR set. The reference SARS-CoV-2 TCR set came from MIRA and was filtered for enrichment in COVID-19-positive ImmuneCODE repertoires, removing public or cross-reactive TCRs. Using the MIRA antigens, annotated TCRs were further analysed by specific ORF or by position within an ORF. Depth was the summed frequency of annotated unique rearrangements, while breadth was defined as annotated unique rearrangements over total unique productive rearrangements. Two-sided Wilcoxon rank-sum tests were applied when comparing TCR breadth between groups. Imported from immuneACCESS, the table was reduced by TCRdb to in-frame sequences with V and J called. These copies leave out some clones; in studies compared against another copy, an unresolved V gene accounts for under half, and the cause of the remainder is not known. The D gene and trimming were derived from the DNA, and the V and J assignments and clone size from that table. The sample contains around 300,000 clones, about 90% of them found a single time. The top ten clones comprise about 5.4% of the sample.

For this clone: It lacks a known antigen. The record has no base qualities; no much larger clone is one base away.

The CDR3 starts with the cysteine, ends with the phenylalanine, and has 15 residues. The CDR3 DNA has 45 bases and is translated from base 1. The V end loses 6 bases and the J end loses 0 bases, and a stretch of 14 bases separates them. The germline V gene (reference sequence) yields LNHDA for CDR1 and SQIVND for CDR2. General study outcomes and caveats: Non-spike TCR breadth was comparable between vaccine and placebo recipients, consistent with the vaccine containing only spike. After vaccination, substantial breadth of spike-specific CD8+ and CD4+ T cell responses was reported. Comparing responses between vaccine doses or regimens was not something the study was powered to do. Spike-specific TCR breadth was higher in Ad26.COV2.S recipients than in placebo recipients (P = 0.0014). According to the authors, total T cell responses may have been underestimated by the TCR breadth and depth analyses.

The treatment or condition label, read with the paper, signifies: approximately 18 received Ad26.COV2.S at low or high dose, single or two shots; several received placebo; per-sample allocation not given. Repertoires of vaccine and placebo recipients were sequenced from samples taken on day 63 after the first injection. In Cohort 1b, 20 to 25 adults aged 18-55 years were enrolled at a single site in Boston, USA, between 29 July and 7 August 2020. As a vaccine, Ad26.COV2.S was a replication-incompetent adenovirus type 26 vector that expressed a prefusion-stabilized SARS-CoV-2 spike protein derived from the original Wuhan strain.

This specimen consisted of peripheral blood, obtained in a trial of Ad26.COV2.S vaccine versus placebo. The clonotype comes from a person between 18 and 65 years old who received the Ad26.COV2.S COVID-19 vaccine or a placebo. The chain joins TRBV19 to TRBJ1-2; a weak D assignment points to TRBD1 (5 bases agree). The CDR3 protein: CASRDSLSSNYGYTF. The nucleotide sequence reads TGTGCCAGTAGAGACAGCCTAAGTTCTAACTATGGCTACACCTTC.